A selection of T cell receptor beta chains follows, all from one sample in a study of shared clonotypes between healthy human individuals. Sequenced by immunoSEQ multiplex PCR; TCRdb stores in-frame clones only, minus some. Among roughly 2.2 million clones listed, under 95% were seen once. The source material was naive CD4+ T cells from PBMCs. Source of these receptors: a man between 18 and 29 years old in good health. Some clones in this sample may be carry-over from other donors' samples. Each CDR3 is given with its conserved first and last residue. D genes are given only for firm matches. Not every row has a clone size; where given, it reads once, few, many or a size class.

V gene: TRBV6-6
J gene: TRBJ1-2
D gene: TRBD1
clone size: once
CDR3 protein: CASTLQGDGYTF
CDR3 DNA: TGTGCCAGCACCCTACAGGGGGATGGCTACACCTTC

V gene: TRBV7-9
J gene: TRBJ1-1
D gene: TRBD1
clone size: .
CDR3 protein: CASRDRGPGNTEAFF
CDR3 DNA: TGTGCCAGCAGGGACAGGGGGCCCGGGAACACTGAAGCTTTCTTT

V gene: TRBV5-1
J gene: TRBJ2-5
D gene: TRBD2
clone size: .
CDR3 protein: CASSWGTSGSVETQYF
CDR3 DNA: TGCGCCAGCAGCTGGGGGACTAGCGGGAGTGTGGAGACCCAGTACTTC

V gene: TRBV28
J gene: TRBJ1-1
D gene: .
clone size: .
CDR3 protein: CASSSPQGVAFF
CDR3 DNA: TGTGCCAGCAGTTCACCTCAGGGAGTAGCTTTCTTT

V gene: TRBV4-2
J gene: TRBJ2-7
D gene: TRBD2
clone size: .
CDR3 protein: CASSPGTSGSSYEQYF
CDR3 DNA: TGTGCCAGCAGCCCCGGGACTAGCGGGAGCTCCTACGAGCAGTACTTC

V gene: TRBV5-6
J gene: TRBJ2-5
D gene: .
clone size: .
CDR3 protein: CASSRHEGTQYF
CDR3 DNA: TGTGCCAGCAGCCGACACGAGGGGACCCAGTACTTC

V gene: TRBV28
J gene: TRBJ2-1
D gene: .
clone size: .
CDR3 protein: CASSLTKIGTRNEQFF
CDR3 DNA: TGTGCCAGCAGTTTAACCAAAATAGGGACCCGCAATGAGCAGTTCTTC

V gene: TRBV5-1
J gene: TRBJ1-4
D gene: .
clone size: .
CDR3 protein: CASSLVWNRNEKLFF
CDR3 DNA: TGCGCCAGCAGCTTGGTTTGGAACCGGAATGAAAAACTGTTTTTT

V gene: TRBV6-1
J gene: TRBJ2-7
D gene: .
clone size: .
CDR3 protein: CATPAPGRAYEQYF
CDR3 DNA: TGTGCCACCCCAGCTCCGGGAAGGGCCTACGAGCAGTACTTC

V gene: TRBV4-1
J gene: TRBJ2-1
D gene: .
clone size: once
CDR3 protein: CASSQGTSWNNEQFF
CDR3 DNA: TGCGCCAGCAGCCAAGGTACTAGCTGGAACAATGAGCAGTTCTTC

V gene: TRBV5-1
J gene: TRBJ2-2
D gene: TRBD2
clone size: .
CDR3 protein: CASSLFSLADTGELFF
CDR3 DNA: TGCGCCAGCAGCTTGTTTTCGCTAGCGGACACCGGGGAGCTGTTTTTT

V gene: TRBV6-5
J gene: TRBJ1-2
D gene: .
clone size: few
CDR3 protein: CATSPRRTNYGYTF
CDR3 DNA: TGTGCCACCAGCCCCAGGAGAACTAACTATGGCTACACCTTC

V gene: TRBV7-2
J gene: TRBJ2-7
D gene: TRBD1
clone size: once
CDR3 protein: CASSLEGQAPGNVNEQYF
CDR3 DNA: TGTGCCAGCAGCTTAGAGGGACAGGCGCCCGGAAACGTGAACGAGCAGTACTTC

V gene: TRBV27
J gene: TRBJ1-4
D gene: TRBD1
clone size: .
CDR3 protein: CASSPGAGGREKLFF
CDR3 DNA: TGTGCCAGCAGTCCAGGGGCAGGGGGAAGAGAAAAACTGTTTTTT

V gene: TRBV19
J gene: TRBJ1-3
D gene: .
clone size: .
CDR3 protein: CASSIGLPTGNTIYF
CDR3 DNA: TGTGCCAGTAGTATTGGGTTGCCTACTGGAAACACCATATATTTT

V gene: TRBV2
J gene: TRBJ2-1
D gene: TRBD2
clone size: .
CDR3 protein: CASSVRLSRTSGRNEQFF
CDR3 DNA: TGTGCCAGCAGTGTTAGGCTTTCCAGGACTAGCGGGAGGAATGAGCAGTTCTTC

V gene: TRBV5-8
J gene: TRBJ1-2
D gene: .
clone size: .
CDR3 protein: CASSQKGRLMGGYTF
CDR3 DNA: TGTGCCAGCAGCCAGAAGGGACGGCTGATGGGTGGCTACACCTTC

V gene: TRBV27
J gene: TRBJ1-3
D gene: TRBD1
clone size: .
CDR3 protein: CASSLSAPGTGVLPNTIYF
CDR3 DNA: TGTGCCAGCAGTTTATCGGCACCTGGGACAGGGGTTCTTCCAAACACCATATATTTT

V gene: TRBV5-6
J gene: TRBJ2-3
D gene: .
clone size: .
CDR3 protein: CASSLALSGTDTQYF
CDR3 DNA: TGTGCCAGCAGCTTGGCCCTTTCGGGTACAGATACGCAGTATTTT

V gene: TRBV9
J gene: TRBJ2-2
D gene: TRBD2
clone size: once
CDR3 protein: CASSTVSSGTSGELFF
CDR3 DNA: TGTGCCAGCAGCACCGTTTCTAGCGGGACATCCGGGGAGCTGTTTTTT

V gene: TRBV7-8
J gene: TRBJ2-7
D gene: TRBD2
clone size: .
CDR3 protein: CASSLETSSYYEQYF
CDR3 DNA: TGTGCCAGCAGCTTAGAGACTAGCTCATACTACGAGCAGTACTTC

V gene: TRBV10-3
J gene: TRBJ2-2
D gene: .
clone size: .
CDR3 protein: CAISEVGGNTGELFF
CDR3 DNA: TGTGCCATCAGTGAAGTAGGCGGGAACACCGGGGAGCTGTTTTTT

V gene: TRBV5-1
J gene: TRBJ2-2
D gene: .
clone size: .
CDR3 protein: CASKPGTNTGELFF
CDR3 DNA: TGCGCCAGCAAACCAGGGACGAACACCGGGGAGCTGTTTTTT

V gene: TRBV5-1
J gene: TRBJ2-4
D gene: .
clone size: .
CDR3 protein: CANSLEGALNIQYF
CDR3 DNA: TGCGCCAACAGCTTGGAGGGGGCACTAAACATTCAGTACTTC

V gene: TRBV4-3
J gene: TRBJ2-3
D gene: TRBD1
clone size: .
CDR3 protein: CASSRGQGGRGADTQYF
CDR3 DNA: TGCGCCAGCAGCCGAGGTCAAGGGGGCAGGGGTGCGGATACGCAGTATTTT

V gene: TRBV4-1
J gene: TRBJ2-3
D gene: .
clone size: .
CDR3 protein: CASSQQGSDTQYF
CDR3 DNA: TGCGCCAGCAGCCAACAAGGGTCGGATACGCAGTATTTT

V gene: TRBV15
J gene: TRBJ2-2
D gene: TRBD2
clone size: once
CDR3 protein: CATSNSGLAGSGELFF
CDR3 DNA: TGTGCCACCAGCAACTCGGGACTAGCGGGATCCGGGGAGCTGTTTTTT

V gene: TRBV29-1
J gene: TRBJ2-7
D gene: TRBD1
clone size: once
CDR3 protein: CSVCPGQGICEQYF
CDR3 DNA: TGCAGCGTTTGTCCGGGACAGGGAATTTGCGAGCAGTACTTC

V gene: TRBV5-1
J gene: TRBJ2-1
D gene: TRBD2
clone size: .
CDR3 protein: CASSLTGTSGRALPSNEQFF
CDR3 DNA: TGCGCCAGCAGCTTGACCGGGACTAGCGGGAGGGCCCTCCCCTCCAATGAGCAGTTCTTC

V gene: TRBV11-2
J gene: TRBJ2-1
D gene: TRBD2
clone size: .
CDR3 protein: CASSLRASGRAYNEQFF
CDR3 DNA: TGTGCCAGCAGCTTAAGGGCTAGCGGGAGGGCCTACAATGAGCAGTTCTTC

V gene: TRBV6-6
J gene: TRBJ1-5
D gene: .
clone size: .
CDR3 protein: CASSWSGRSNQPQHF
CDR3 DNA: TGTGCCAGCAGCTGGTCAGGGCGCAGCAATCAGCCCCAGCATTTT

V gene: TRBV7-3
J gene: TRBJ2-3
D gene: TRBD2
clone size: .
CDR3 protein: CASSLTLVPGGRGTDTQYF
CDR3 DNA: TGTGCCAGCAGCTTAACTTTGGTGCCGGGCGGGAGGGGGACAGATACGCAGTATTTT

V gene: TRBV4-3
J gene: TRBJ1-1
D gene: .
clone size: .
CDR3 protein: CASSQEVTKNTEAFF
CDR3 DNA: TGCGCCAGCAGCCAAGAAGTCACCAAGAACACTGAAGCTTTCTTT

V gene: TRBV11-2
J gene: TRBJ2-3
D gene: .
clone size: once
CDR3 protein: CASSFGQGSGTQYF
CDR3 DNA: TGTGCCAGCAGCTTCGGGCAGGGCAGTGGTACGCAGTATTTT

V gene: TRBV27
J gene: TRBJ2-7
D gene: TRBD2
clone size: .
CDR3 protein: CASSLLEAGVEQYF
CDR3 DNA: TGTGCCAGCAGTTTATTGGAGGCGGGAGTCGAGCAGTACTTC

V gene: TRBV29-1
J gene: TRBJ2-2
D gene: TRBD2
clone size: .
CDR3 protein: CSVSAGRGGELFF
CDR3 DNA: TGCAGCGTTTCAGCGGGAAGGGGCGGGGAGCTGTTTTTT

V gene: TRBV30
J gene: TRBJ1-1
D gene: .
clone size: .
CDR3 protein: CAWSSRGVLRNTEAFF
CDR3 DNA: TGTGCCTGGAGCTCACGGGGGGTCCTTAGGAACACTGAAGCTTTCTTT

V gene: TRBV4-1
J gene: TRBJ2-2
D gene: .
clone size: .
CDR3 protein: CASSQVGVAGELFF
CDR3 DNA: TGCGCCAGCAGCCAAGTCGGGGTGGCCGGGGAGCTGTTTTTT

V gene: TRBV19
J gene: TRBJ2-2
D gene: .
clone size: .
CDR3 protein: CASSIGPGTGELFF
CDR3 DNA: TGTGCCAGTAGTATAGGGCCGGGCACCGGGGAGCTGTTTTTT

V gene: TRBV5-6
J gene: TRBJ2-7
D gene: TRBD2
clone size: once
CDR3 protein: CASSLALLAGGEQYF
CDR3 DNA: TGTGCCAGCAGCTTGGCCTTACTAGCGGGAGGTGAGCAGTACTTC

V gene: TRBV4-3
J gene: TRBJ2-4
D gene: TRBD1
clone size: .
CDR3 protein: CASSDRALMGIQYF
CDR3 DNA: TGCGCCAGCTCCGACAGGGCCCTTATGGGCATTCAGTACTTC

V gene: TRBV15
J gene: TRBJ1-2
D gene: .
clone size: .
CDR3 protein: CATSREGLGYGYTF
CDR3 DNA: TGTGCCACCAGCAGAGAGGGTTTGGGGTATGGCTACACCTTC

V gene: TRBV7-2
J gene: TRBJ1-2
D gene: TRBD1
clone size: .
CDR3 protein: CASSLVGTDNYGYTF
CDR3 DNA: TGTGCCAGCAGCTTAGTGGGGACAGATAACTATGGCTACACCTTC